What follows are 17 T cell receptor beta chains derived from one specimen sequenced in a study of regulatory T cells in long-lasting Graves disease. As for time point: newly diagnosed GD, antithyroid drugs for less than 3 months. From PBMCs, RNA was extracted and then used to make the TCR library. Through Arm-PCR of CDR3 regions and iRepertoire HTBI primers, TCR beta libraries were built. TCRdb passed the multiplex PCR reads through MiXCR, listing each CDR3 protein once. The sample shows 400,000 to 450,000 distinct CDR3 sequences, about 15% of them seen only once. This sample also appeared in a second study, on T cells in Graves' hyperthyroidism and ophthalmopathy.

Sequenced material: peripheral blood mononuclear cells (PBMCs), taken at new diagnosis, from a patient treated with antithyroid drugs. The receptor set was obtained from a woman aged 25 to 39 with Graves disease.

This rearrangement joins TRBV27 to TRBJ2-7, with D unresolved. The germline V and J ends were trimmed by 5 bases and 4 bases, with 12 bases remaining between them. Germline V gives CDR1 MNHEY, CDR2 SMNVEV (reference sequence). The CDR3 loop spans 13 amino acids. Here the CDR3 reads CASSRRFEYEQYF. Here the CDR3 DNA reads TGTGCCAGCAGTCGGAGATTCGAGTACGAGCAGTACTTC.

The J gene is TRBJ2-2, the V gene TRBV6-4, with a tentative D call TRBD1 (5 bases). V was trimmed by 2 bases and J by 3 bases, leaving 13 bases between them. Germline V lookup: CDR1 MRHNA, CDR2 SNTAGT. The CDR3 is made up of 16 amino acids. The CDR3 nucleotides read TGTGCCAGCAGTGACCGCAGGGCAAAGGACACCGGGGAGCTGTTTTTT. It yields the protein CASSDRRAKDTGELFF.

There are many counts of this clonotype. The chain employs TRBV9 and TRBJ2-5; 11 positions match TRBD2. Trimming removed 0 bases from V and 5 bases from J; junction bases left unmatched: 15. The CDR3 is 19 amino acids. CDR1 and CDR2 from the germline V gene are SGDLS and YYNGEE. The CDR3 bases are TGTGCCAGCAGCGTAGGGGGGGGGACTAGCGGAACTCGGAGTGAGACCCAGTACTTC. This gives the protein CASSVGGGTSGTRSETQYF.

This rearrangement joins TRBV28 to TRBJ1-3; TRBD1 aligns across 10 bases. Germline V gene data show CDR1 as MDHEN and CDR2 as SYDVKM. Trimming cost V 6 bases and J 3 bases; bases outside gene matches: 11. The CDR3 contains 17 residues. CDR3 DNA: TGTGCCAGCAGCCCCGGGACAGGGGTCTTGGGTGGAAACACCATATATTTT. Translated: CASSPGTGVLGGNTIYF.

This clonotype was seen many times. The CDR3 coding sequence is TGTGCCAGCAGCTTATGGGCGGGAGCCTCCTACGAGCAGTACTTC. Its translation is CASSLWAGASYEQYF. The rearrangement joins TRBV11-2 to TRBJ2-7, with 7 bases identical to TRBD2. This CDR3 has 15 amino acids. Trimming cost V 2 bases and J 0 bases; bases outside gene matches: 4. The germline gives CDR1 SGHAT, CDR2 FQNNGV.

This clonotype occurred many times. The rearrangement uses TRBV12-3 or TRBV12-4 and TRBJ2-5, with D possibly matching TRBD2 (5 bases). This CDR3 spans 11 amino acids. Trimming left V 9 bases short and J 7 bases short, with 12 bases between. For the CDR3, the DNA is TGTGCCAGTGCCATAGAGGGGACCCAGTACTTC. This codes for CASAIEGTQYF.

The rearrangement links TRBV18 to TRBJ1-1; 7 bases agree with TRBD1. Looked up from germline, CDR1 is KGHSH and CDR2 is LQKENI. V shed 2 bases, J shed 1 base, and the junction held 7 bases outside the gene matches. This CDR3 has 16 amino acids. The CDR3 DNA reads TGTGCCAGCTCACCATCAAAGACAGGGTGGAACACTGAAGCTTTCTTT. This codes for CASSPSKTGWNTEAFF.

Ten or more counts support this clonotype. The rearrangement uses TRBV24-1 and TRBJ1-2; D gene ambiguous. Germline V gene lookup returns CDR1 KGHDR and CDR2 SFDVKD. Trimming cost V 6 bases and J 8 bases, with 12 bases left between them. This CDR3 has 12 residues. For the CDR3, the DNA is TGTGCCACCAGTTCGGTTGAGAGAGGCTACACCTTC. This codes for CATSSVERGYTF.

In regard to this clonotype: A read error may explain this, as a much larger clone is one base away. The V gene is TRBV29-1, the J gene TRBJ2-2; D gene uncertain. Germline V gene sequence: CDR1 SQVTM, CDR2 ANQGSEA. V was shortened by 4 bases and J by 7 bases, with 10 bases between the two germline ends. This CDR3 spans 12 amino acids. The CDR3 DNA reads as TGCAGCGTTGGAGATCGGAGCGGGGAGCTGTTTTTT. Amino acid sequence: CSVGDRSGELFF.

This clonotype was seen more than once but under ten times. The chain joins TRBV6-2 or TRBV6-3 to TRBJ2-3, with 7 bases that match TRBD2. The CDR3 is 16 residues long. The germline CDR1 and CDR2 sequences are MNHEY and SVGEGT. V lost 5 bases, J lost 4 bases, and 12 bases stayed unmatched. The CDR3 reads CASSAPLAALADTQYF. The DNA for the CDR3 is TGTGCCAGCAGTGCCCCTCTAGCGGCCCTGGCAGATACGCAGTATTTT.

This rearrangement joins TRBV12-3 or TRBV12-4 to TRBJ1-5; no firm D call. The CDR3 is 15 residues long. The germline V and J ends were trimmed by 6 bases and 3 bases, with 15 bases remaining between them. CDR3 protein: CASRGSRGNNQPQHF. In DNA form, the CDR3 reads TGTGCCAGCAGGGGGAGCAGAGGGAACAATCAGCCCCAGCATTTT.

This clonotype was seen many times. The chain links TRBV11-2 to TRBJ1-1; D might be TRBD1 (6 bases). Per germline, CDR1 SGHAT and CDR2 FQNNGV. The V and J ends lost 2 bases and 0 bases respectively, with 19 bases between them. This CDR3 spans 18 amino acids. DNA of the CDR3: TGTGCCAGCAGCTTATTCCCCGGCCAGGGACATCTGAACACTGAAGCTTTCTTT. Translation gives CASSLFPGQGHLNTEAFF.

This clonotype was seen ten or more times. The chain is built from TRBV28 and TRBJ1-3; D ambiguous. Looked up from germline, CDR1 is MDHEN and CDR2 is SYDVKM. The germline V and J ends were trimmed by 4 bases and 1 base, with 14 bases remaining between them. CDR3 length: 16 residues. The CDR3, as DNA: TGTGCCAGCAGTTCTCCAGGCCTCCGATCTGGAAACACCATATATTTT. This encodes CASSSPGLRSGNTIYF.

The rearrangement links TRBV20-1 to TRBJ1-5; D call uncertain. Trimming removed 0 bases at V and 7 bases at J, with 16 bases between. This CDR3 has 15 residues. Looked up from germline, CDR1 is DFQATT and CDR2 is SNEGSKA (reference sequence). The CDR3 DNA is TGCAGTGCTAGAGATAGGAGAAAGGGCGACCAGCCCCAGCATTTT. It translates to CSARDRRKGDQPQHF.

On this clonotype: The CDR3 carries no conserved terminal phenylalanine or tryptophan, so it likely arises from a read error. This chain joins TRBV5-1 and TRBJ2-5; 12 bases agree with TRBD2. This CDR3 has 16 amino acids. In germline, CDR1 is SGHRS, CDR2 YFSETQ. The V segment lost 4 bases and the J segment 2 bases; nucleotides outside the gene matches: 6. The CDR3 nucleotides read TGCGCCAGCAGCCGGAGTGGGACTAGCGGGCAAGAGACCCAGTACTCC. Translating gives CASSRSGTSGQETQYS.

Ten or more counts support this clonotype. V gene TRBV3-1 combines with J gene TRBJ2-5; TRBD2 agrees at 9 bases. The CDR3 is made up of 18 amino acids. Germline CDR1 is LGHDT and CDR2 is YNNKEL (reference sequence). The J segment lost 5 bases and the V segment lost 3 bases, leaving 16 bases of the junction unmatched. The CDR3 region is CASSQGLAGHNAVETQYF. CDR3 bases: TGTGCCAGCAGCCAGGGACTAGCAGGCCACAATGCCGTGGAGACCCAGTACTTC.

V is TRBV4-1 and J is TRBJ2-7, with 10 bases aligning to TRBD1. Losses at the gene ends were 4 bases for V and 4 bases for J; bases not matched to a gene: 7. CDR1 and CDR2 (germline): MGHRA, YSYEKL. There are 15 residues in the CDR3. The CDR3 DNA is TGCGCCAGCAGCCCTCGCGGACAGGGGGTATACGAGCAGTACTTC. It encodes CASSPRGQGVYEQYF.